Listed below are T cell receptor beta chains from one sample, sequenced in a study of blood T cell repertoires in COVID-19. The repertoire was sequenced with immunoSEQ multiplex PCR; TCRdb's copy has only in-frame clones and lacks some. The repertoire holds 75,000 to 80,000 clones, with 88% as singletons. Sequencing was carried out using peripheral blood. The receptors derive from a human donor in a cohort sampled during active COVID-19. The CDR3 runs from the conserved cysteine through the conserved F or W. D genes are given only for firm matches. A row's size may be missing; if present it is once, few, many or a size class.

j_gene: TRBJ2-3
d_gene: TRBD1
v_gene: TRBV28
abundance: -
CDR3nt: TGTGCCAGCAGTAGACAGGGGGTTAAAGATACGCAGTATTTT
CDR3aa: CASSRQGVKDTQYF

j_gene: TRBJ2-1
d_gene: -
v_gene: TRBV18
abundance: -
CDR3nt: TGTGCCAGCTCACCAGGAGGTGGGAGCTCCTACAATGAGCAGTTCTTC
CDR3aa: CASSPGGGSSYNEQFF

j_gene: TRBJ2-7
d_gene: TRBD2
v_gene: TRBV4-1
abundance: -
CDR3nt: TGCGCCAGCAGCCAAGAATGGCTAGCGGGAGTTTACGAGCAGTACTTC
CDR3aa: CASSQEWLAGVYEQYF

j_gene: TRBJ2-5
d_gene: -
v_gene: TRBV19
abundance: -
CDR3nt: TGTGCCAGTAGCGGTATGGGCCGCCAGACCCAGTACTTC
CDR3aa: CASSGMGRQTQYF

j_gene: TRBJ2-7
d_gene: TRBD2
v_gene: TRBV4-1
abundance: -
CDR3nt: TGCGCCAGCAGCCAAGCCGGGACTAGCGGATACGAGCAGTACTTC
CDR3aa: CASSQAGTSGYEQYF

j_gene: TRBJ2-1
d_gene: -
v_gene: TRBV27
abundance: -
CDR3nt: TGTGCCAGCAGCCCCTCACTGCGGACGGGGGAGCCCTACAATGAGCAGTTCTTC
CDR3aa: CASSPSLRTGEPYNEQFF

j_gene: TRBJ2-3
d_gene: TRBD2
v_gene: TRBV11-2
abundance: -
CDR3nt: TGTGCCAGCAGACTCGGGGGGAGCGGTGCAGATACGCAGTATTTT
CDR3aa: CASRLGGSGADTQYF

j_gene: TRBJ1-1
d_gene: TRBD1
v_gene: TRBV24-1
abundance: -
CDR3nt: TGTGCCACCAGTCAACAGGGGGCACAAGCTTTCTTT
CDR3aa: CATSQQGAQAFF

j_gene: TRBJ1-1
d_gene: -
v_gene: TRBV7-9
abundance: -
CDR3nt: TGTGCCAGCAGCTTAACAAGTATGAACACTGAAGCTTTCTTT
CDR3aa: CASSLTSMNTEAFF

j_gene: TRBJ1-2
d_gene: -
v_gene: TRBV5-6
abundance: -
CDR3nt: TGTGCCAGCAGCTTCTCCGGGACAAGGGGCTATGGCTACACCTTC
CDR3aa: CASSFSGTRGYGYTF

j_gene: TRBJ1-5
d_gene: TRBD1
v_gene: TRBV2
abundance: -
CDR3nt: TGTGCCAGCGGACAGGAGGGGAATCAGCCCCAGCATTTT
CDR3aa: CASGQEGNQPQHF

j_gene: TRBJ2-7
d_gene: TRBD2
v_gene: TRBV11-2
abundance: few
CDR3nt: TGTGCCAGCAGTCGGGGGGGCGAGCAGTACTTC
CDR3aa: CASSRGGEQYF

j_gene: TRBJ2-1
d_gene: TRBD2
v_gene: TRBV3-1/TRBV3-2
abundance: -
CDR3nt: TGTGCCAGCAGCCTTGAGCTAGCGGAGTACAATGAGCAGTTCTTC
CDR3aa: CASSLELAEYNEQFF

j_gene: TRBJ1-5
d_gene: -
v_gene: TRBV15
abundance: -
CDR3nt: TGTGCCACCAGCAGAGGGTCGGGAACGGTCAATCAGCCCCAGCATTTT
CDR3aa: CATSRGSGTVNQPQHF

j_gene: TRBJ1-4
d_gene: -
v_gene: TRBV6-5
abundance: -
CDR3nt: TGTGCCAGCGCAAGTAACAGCCGTGTTAATGAAAAACTGTTTTTT
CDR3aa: CASASNSRVNEKLFF

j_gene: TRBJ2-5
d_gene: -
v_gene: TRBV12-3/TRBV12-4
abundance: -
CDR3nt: TGTGCCAGCAGGGGCAGGGTGGGGGAGACCCAGTACTTC
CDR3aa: CASRGRVGETQYF

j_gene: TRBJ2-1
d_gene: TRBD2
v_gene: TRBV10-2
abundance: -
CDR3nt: TGCGCCAGCAGGGGTAGCGGGACAAACAATGAGCAGTTCTTC
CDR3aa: CASRGSGTNNEQFF

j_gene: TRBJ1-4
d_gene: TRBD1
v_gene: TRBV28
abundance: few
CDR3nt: TGTGCCAGCAGGAGGGGGCGAGAGGAAAAACTGTTTTTT
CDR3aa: CASRRGREEKLFF

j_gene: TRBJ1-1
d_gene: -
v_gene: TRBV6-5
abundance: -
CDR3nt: TGTGCCAGCTACAGGGATACTGAAGCTTTCTTT
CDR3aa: CASYRDTEAFF

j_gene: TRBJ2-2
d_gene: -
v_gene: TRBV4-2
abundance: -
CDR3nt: TGTGCCAGCAGCCAAGACCTAATGGTAGGGGAGCTGTTTTTT
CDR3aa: CASSQDLMVGELFF

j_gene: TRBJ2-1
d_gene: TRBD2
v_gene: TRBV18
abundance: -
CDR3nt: TGTGCCAGCTCACCCGGGACTAGGGGGAATGAGCAGTTCTTC
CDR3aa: CASSPGTRGNEQFF

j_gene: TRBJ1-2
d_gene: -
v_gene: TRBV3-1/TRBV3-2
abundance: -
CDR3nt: TGTGCCAGCAGCCAACTCCGTTACTATGGCTACACCTTC
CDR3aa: CASSQLRYYGYTF

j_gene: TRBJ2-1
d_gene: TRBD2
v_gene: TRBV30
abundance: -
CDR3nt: TGTGCCTGGAGTGGCTTGACGGGAGGGGATCATGAGCAGTTCTTC
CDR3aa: CAWSGLTGGDHEQFF

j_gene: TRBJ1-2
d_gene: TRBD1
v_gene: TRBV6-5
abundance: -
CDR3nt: TGTGCCAGCAGTACCCCACAGGGGCAGAGTGGCTACACCTTC
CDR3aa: CASSTPQGQSGYTF

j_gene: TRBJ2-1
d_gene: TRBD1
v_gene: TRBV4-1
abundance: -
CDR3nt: TGCGCCAGCAGCCAAACACACAGGGGGGACTACAATGAGCAGTTCTTC
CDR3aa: CASSQTHRGDYNEQFF

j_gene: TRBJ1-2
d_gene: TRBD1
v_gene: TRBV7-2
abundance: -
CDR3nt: TGTGCCAGCAGCGACCGGACAGGAAGGCGCGAGGGCTACACCTTC
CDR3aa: CASSDRTGRREGYTF

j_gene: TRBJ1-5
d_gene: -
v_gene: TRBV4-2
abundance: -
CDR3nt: TGTGCCAGCAGCCAAGATGGGGTCGGGGGGGTTATCAATCAGCCCCAGCATTTT
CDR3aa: CASSQDGVGGVINQPQHF

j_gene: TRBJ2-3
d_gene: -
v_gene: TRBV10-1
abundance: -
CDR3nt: TGCGCCAGCAGTCCAAGCCTTAACGCACCTAGCACAGATACGCAGTATTTT
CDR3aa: CASSPSLNAPSTDTQYF

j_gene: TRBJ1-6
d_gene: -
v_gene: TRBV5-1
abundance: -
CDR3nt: TGCGCCAGCAGCTCGGCCCCCGGGTCACCCCTCCACTTT
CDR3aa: CASSSAPGSPLHF

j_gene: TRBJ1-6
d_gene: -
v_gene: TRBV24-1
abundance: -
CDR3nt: TGTGCCACCAGTGATCCAGGGTTATCCTATAATTCACCCCTCCACTTT
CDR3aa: CATSDPGLSYNSPLHF

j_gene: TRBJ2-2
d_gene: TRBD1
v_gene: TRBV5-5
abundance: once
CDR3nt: TGTGCCAGCAGCTCACGCCGGGACAGGGGGTATTTTGGCGGGGAGCTGTTTTTT
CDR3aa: CASSSRRDRGYFGGELFF

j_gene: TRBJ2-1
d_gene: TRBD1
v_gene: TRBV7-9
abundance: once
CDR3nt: TGTGCCAGCAGCCCATCAGGGGGTTTAGGGTCCTACAATGAGCAGTTCTTC
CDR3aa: CASSPSGGLGSYNEQFF

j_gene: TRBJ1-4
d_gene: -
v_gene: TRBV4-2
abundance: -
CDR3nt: TGTGCCAGCAGCCAAGGAACGGGGTCGCTGTTTTTT
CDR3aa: CASSQGTGSLFF

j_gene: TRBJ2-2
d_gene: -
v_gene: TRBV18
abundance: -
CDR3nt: TGTGCCAGCTCACCTCGGTCCGGGGAGCTGTTTTTT
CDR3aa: CASSPRSGELFF

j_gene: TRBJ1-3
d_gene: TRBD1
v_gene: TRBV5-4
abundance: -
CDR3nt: TGTGCCAGCAGCCTGATCGGACAGGGCCTCTCTGGAAACACCATATATTTT
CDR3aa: CASSLIGQGLSGNTIYF

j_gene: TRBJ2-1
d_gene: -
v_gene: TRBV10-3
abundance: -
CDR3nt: TGTGCCATCAGTGACAGGGGAGATGGCAATGAGCAGTTCTTC
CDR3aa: CAISDRGDGNEQFF

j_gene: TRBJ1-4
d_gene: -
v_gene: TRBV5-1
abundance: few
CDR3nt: TGCGCCAGCAGCTTGGCCCCGCCAGGGGCGGGTGAAAAACTGTTTTTT
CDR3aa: CASSLAPPGAGEKLFF

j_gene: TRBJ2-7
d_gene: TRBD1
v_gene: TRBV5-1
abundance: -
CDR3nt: TGCGCCAGCAGCCAACAGGGGGCCAACTACGAGCAGTACTTC
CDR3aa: CASSQQGANYEQYF

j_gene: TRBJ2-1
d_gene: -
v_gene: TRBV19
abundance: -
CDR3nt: TGTGCCAGTAAGGAGGGACTCCGAACCTTGAATGAGCAGTTCTTC
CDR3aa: CASKEGLRTLNEQFF

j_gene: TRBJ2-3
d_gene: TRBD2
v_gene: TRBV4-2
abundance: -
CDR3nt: TGTGCCAGCGGAACTGGACTAGCGGGGGGCGCTGGGGCAGATACGCAGTATTTT
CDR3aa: CASGTGLAGGAGADTQYF

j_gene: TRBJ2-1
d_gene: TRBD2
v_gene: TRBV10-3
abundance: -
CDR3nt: TGTGCCATCAGTTACCGGGACTACTCCTACAATGAGCAGTTCTTC
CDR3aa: CAISYRDYSYNEQFF

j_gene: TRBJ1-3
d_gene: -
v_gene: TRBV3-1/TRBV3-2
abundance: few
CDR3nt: TGTGCCAGCAGCCCCCAGGGCAACACCATATATTTT
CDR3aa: CASSPQGNTIYF

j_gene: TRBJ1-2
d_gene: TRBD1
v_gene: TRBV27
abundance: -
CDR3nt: TGTGCCAGTAGAAAGACAGGGGACTATGGCTACACCTTC
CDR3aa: CASRKTGDYGYTF

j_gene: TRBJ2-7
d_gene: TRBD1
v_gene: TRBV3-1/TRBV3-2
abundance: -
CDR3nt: TGTGCCAGCAGCTACGGGACAGGGCGCTACGAGCAGTACTTC
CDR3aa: CASSYGTGRYEQYF

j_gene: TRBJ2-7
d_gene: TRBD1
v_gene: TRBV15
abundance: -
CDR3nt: TGTGCCACCAGCAGAGATCCTGGGACAGTCTACGAGCAGTACTTC
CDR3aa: CATSRDPGTVYEQYF

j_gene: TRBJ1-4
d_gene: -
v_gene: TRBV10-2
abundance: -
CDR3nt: TGCGCCAGCGGGGGGGTAGACAGAGAAAAACTGTTTTTT
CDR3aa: CASGGVDREKLFF

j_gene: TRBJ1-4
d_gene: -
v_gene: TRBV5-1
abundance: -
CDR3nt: TGCGCCAGCAGCTTGGAGACCGGGACTAATGAAAAACTGTTTTTT
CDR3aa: CASSLETGTNEKLFF